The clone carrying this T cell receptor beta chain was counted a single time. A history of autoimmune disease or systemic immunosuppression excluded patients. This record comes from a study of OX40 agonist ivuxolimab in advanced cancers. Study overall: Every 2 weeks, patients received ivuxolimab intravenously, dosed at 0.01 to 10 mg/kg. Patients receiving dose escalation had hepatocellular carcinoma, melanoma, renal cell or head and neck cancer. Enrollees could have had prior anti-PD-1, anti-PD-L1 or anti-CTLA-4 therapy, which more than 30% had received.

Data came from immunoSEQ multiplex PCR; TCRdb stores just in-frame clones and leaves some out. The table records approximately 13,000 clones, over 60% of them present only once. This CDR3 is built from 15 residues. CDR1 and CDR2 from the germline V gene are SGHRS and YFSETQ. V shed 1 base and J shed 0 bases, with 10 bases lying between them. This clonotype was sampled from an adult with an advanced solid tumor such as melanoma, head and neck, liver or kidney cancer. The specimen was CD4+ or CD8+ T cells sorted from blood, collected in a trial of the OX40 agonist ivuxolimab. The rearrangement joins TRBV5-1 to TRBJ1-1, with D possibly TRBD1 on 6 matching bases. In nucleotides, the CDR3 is TGCGCCAGCAGCTTGAATGGGGGCATGAACACTGAAGCTTTCTTT. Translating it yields CASSLNGGMNTEAFF.